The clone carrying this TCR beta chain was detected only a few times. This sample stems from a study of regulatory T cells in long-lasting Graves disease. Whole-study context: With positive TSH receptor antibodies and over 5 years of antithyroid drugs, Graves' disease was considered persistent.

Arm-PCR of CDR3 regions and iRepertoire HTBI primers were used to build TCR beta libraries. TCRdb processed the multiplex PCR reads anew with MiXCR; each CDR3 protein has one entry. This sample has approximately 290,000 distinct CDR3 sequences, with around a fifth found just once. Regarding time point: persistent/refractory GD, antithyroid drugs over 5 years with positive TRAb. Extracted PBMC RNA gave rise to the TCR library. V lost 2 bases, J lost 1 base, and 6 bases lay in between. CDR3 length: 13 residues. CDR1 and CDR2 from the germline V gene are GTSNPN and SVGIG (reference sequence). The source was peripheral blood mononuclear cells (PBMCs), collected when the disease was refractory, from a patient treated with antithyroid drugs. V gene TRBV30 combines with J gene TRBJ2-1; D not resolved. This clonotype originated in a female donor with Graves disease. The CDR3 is CAWSLGSYNEQFF. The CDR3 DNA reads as TGTGCCTGGAGTCTAGGTTCCTACAATGAGCAGTTCTTC.